The clone carrying this T cell receptor beta chain was seen at least ten times. RNA transcripts gave rise to amplified TCR beta CDR3 regions. Initially, a first-round RT-PCR of the TCR CDR3 employed the HTBI primer set. MiXCR, applied by TCRdb to the multiplex PCR reads, yields one record per CDR3 protein. This table has about 520,000 distinct CDR3 sequences, approximately 25% appearing once. These data belong to a study of T cells in Graves' hyperthyroidism and ophthalmopathy. Study context: Before treatment of any kind, peripheral blood was taken at initial diagnosis.

Disease duration was under 3 months in the ophthalmopathy patients, who also had a Clinical Activity Score of at least 3 and a NOSPECS grade of at least 4. Criteria for exclusion of patients were uncontrolled infection, other autoimmune disease, pregnancy or lactation. The CDR3 has 13 amino acids. Germline V gene lookup returns CDR1 SGHAT and CDR2 FQNNGV. V gave up 3 bases and J gave up 0 bases, with 6 bases separating them. The TCR sequence derives from a woman aged 25 to 39 with Graves' ophthalmopathy. Sample: blood. This chain joins TRBV11-2 and TRBJ2-7; perhaps TRBD2 as D (6 bases). This CDR3 is CASSFGGSYEQYF. The DNA for the CDR3 is TGTGCCAGCAGCTTCGGGGGCTCCTACGAGCAGTACTTC.